This TCR beta chain came from a study of shared clonotypes between healthy human individuals. Libraries were prepared by immunoSEQ multiplex PCR; TCRdb keeps only in-frame clonotypes and omits some of them. The table shows 2 million to 3 million clones, with under 95% occurring only once. The V gene's germline CDR1 is SGHNT and CDR2 YYREEE (reference sequence). The CDR3 totals 13 residues. Trimming took 5 bases from V and 8 from J, leaving 16 bases between them. Sequencing was performed on naive CD4+ T cells from PBMCs. Sample subset: CD45RA+ positively selected. This sequence originates from a man aged 18 to 30 in good health. Some clones in this sample may be carry-over from other donors' samples. The J gene is TRBJ1-2, the V gene TRBV5-4; D gene ambiguous. Here the CDR3 reads CASRDQSFWGYTF. In DNA, the CDR3 is TGTGCCAGCAGGGACCAGTCCTTCTGGGGCTACACCTTC.